These 20 T cell receptor beta chains share one sample of origin, sequenced in a study of human T cells and chemical hapten exposure. The time point here: patch test 1, 2 weeks after DPC sensitization. Treatment defined: therapeutic diphenylcyclopropenone sensitization with weekly scalp DPC. TCRdb ran MiXCR on the RACE reads and lists one entry per CDR3 protein. The sample has approximately 90,000 distinct CDR3 sequences, over 10% seen once; the top ten hold approximately 2.1%. Specimen: whole blood, collected in connection with sensitization to the hapten diphenylcyclopropenone (DPC). The receptors stem from a woman aged 40 to 50 with alopecia areata. Some clones in this sample may be carry-over from other donors' samples.

The sample holds a few counts of this clonotype. V gene TRBV5-6 combines with J gene TRBJ2-3, with D perhaps given as TRBD1 or TRBD2 (5 bases each). The V gene's germline CDR1 is SGHDT and CDR2 YYEEEE. V lost 4 bases to trimming and J lost 3 bases, with 12 bases between them. The CDR3 contains 14 residues. The CDR3 region is CASSGGSLTDTQYF. The DNA of the CDR3 is TGTGCCAGCAGCGGGGGTAGTTTGACAGATACGCAGTATTTT.

The chain couples TRBV14 to TRBJ2-3; D is unresolved. Germline V gene sequence: CDR1 SGHDN, CDR2 FVKESK. The germline V and J ends were trimmed by 5 bases and 0 bases, with 3 bases remaining between them. The CDR3 has 12 amino acids. In DNA form, the CDR3 reads TGTGCCAGCAGCGACAGCACAGATACGCAGTATTTT. Translation: CASSDSTDTQYF.

This clonotype has only one observation. The rearrangement joins TRBV29-1 to TRBJ2-7, with D unresolved. Trimming stripped 7 bases from V and 3 bases from J, with 16 bases between. The CDR3 sequence is 13 residues long. Germline V gene lookup returns CDR1 SQVTM and CDR2 ANQGSEA. CDR3 DNA sequence: TGCAGCGGGATCGGGTCCCCTAACTACGAGCAGTACTTC. Translating it yields CSGIGSPNYEQYF.

This clonotype was seen more than once but under ten times. The V gene is TRBV11-1, the J gene TRBJ1-1, with D tentatively TRBD1 (6 bases). Germline V gene sequence: CDR1 SGHAT, CDR2 FQDESV (reference sequence). Between the trimmed V and J ends, which lost 4 bases and 1 base, there was a span of 7 bases. The CDR3 runs to 13 residues. The CDR3 loop is CASSSGQNTEAFF. The CDR3 DNA reads TGTGCCAGCAGCTCGGGACAGAACACTGAAGCTTTCTTT.

The chain employs TRBV29-1 and TRBJ2-1; 8 bases agree with TRBD2. The CDR3 has 14 amino acids. Germline V lookup: CDR1 SQVTM, CDR2 ANQGSEA. The junction had 10 bases not matched to a gene; V was cut back by 4 bases and J by 8 bases. The CDR3 loop is CSVAGLVGGDEQFF. In DNA, the CDR3 is TGCAGCGTTGCGGGACTAGTGGGAGGCGATGAGCAGTTCTTC.

This clonotype was seen more than once but under ten times. The chain is built from TRBV5-1 and TRBJ2-6; D is ambiguous. The V gene lost 0 bases and the J gene lost 0 bases, with 7 bases spanning the gap. Germline V gene sequence: CDR1 SGHRS, CDR2 YFSETQ. The CDR3 length is 16 residues. In DNA, the CDR3 is TGCGCCAGCAGCTTGGCCTGGCTCTCTGGGGCCAACGTCCTGACTTTC. This codes for CASSLAWLSGANVLTF. The full variable domain, rest sourced from reference TRBV5-1 and TRBJ2-6, is KAGVTQTPRYLIKTRGQQVTLSCSPISGHRSVSWYQQTPGQGLQFLFEYFSETQRNKGNFPGRFSGRQFSNSRSEMNVSTLELGDSALYLCASSLAWLSGANVLTFGAGSRLTVL.

The rearrangement uses TRBV20-1 and TRBJ1-1; no clear D gene. Trimming stripped 0 bases from V and 0 bases from J, with 14 bases between. Per germline, CDR1 DFQATT and CDR2 SNEGSKA (reference sequence). The CDR3 spans 16 residues. This chain's CDR3 is CSAREARALMNTEAFF. The CDR3 DNA reads TGCAGTGCTAGAGAGGCAAGGGCGCTCATGAACACTGAAGCTTTCTTT.

The rearrangement links TRBV10-3 to TRBJ2-3; D unresolved. Deletions cut 0 bases from V and 4 bases from J, with 5 bases between. The germline gives CDR1 ENHRY, CDR2 SYGVKD. The CDR3 contains 13 residues. The chain's CDR3 is CAISESGPDTQYF. CDR3 nucleotides: TGTGCCATCAGTGAGTCGGGCCCAGATACGCAGTATTTT.

The gene calls are TRBV4-3 and TRBJ2-2; maybe TRBD2 (5 bases). Between the trimmed V and J ends, which lost 2 bases and 7 bases, there was a span of 8 bases. Germline V gene sequence: CDR1 LGHNA, CDR2 YSLEER. The CDR3 covers 13 residues. The CDR3 DNA is TGCGCCAGCAGCCAACGGGATGGCGGGGAGCTGTTTTTT. The encoded protein is CASSQRDGGELFF.

In this sample, this clonotype turned up a few times. The chain joins TRBV7-2 to TRBJ2-5; 14 nucleotides align to TRBD2. V trimming: 4 bases; J trimming: 7 bases; junction bases outside the gene matches: 8. Germline V gene lookup returns CDR1 SGHTA and CDR2 FQGNSA. The CDR3 runs 16 residues. CDR3 sequence: CASSSTSGRAGGTQYF. The CDR3 nucleotides read TGTGCCAGCAGCTCGACTAGCGGGAGGGCCGGGGGGACCCAGTACTTC.

The chain combines TRBV20-1 with TRBJ2-3; 10 bases map to TRBD2. With V trimmed by 1 base and J by 5 bases, 6 bases remained unmatched. Per the germline V gene, CDR1 is DFQATT and CDR2 is SNEGSKA (reference sequence). This CDR3 has 15 amino acids. CDR3 sequence reads: CSARATSGTGDTQYF. DNA for the CDR3: TGCAGTGCTAGAGCTACTAGCGGGACGGGAGATACGCAGTATTTT.

The chain couples TRBV7-3 to TRBJ1-6; tentative D call: TRBD1 (6 bases). The germline V and J ends were trimmed by 1 base and 5 bases, with 9 bases remaining between them. The CDR3 loop spans 15 amino acids. Germline V gene data show CDR1 as SGHTA and CDR2 as FQGTGA. This CDR3 is CASSLMQGNNSPLHF. CDR3 in DNA: TGTGCCAGCAGCTTAATGCAGGGGAATAATTCACCCCTCCACTTT.

The J gene is TRBJ1-1, the V gene TRBV28; D may be TRBD1 (6 bases). The CDR3 sequence is 12 residues long. The germline V gene has CDR1 MDHEN and CDR2 SYDVKM. V was clipped by 8 bases and J by 8 bases, with 15 bases between them. The CDR3 loop is CASGRNREEAFF. The CDR3 bases are TGTGCCAGCGGCCGTAACAGGGAAGAAGCTTTCTTT.

This clonotype showed up just a few times. The chain carries TRBV20-1 and TRBJ1-1; D gene uncertain. There are 13 residues in the CDR3. CDR1 DFQATT and CDR2 SNEGSKA come from the germline V gene (reference sequence). V gave up 5 bases and J gave up 0 bases, with 10 bases separating them. The CDR3 loop is CSAPSPMNTEAFF. CDR3 nucleotide sequence: TGCAGTGCTCCCAGCCCCATGAACACTGAAGCTTTCTTT.

The table lists this clonotype with many counts. This CDR3 reads CSARDLDRGSTEAFF. As DNA, the CDR3 is TGCAGTGCTAGAGACCTCGACAGGGGGTCCACTGAAGCTTTCTTT. The chain recombines TRBV20-1 with TRBJ1-1; 9 bases match TRBD1. V was pared by 0 bases and J by 4 bases, with 6 bases of the junction left unmatched. This CDR3 contains 15 residues. The germline V gene encodes CDR1 DFQATT and CDR2 SNEGSKA (reference sequence).

V gene TRBV7-3 combines with J gene TRBJ2-6; TRBD1 aligns across 7 bases. The germline V gene encodes CDR1 SGHTA and CDR2 FQGTGA. This CDR3 is built from 16 residues. V shed 5 bases, J shed 3 bases, and the junction held 7 bases outside the gene matches. The DNA of the CDR3 is TGTGCCAGCAGCACCAACAGGGGTGGTGGGGCCAACGTCCTGACTTTC. Translation gives CASSTNRGGGANVLTF.

This clonotype was observed a few times. The chain joins TRBV18 to TRBJ2-5; 7 nucleotides line up with TRBD2. Germline V gene sequence: CDR1 KGHSH, CDR2 LQKENI. V trimming: 2 bases; J trimming: 1 base; junction bases outside the gene matches: 4. There are 15 residues in the CDR3. The CDR3 DNA reads as TGTGCCAGCTCACCATCAGCGGGGTTCCAAGAGACCCAGTACTTC. Translated, it gives CASSPSAGFQETQYF.

This clonotype was picked up a small number of times. This chain uses TRBV20-1 with TRBJ2-5; no clear D. Germline-derived CDR1 and CDR2 are DFQATT and SNEGSKA (reference sequence). The CDR3 is made up of 11 amino acids. V was clipped by 3 bases and J by 2 bases, with 4 bases between them. Here the CDR3 reads CSASLQETQYF. The CDR3 coding sequence is TGCAGTGCTAGCCTTCAAGAGACCCAGTACTTC.

This clonotype has more than one count but fewer than ten. The chain employs TRBV6-2 or TRBV6-3 and TRBJ1-1, with 7 bases matching TRBD1. The germline gives CDR1 MNHEY, CDR2 SVGEGT. V shed 2 bases and J 1 base; nucleotides not matched to a gene: 4. The CDR3 is made up of 15 amino acids. This CDR3 is CASSYGGTANTEAFF. For the CDR3, the DNA is TGTGCCAGCAGTTACGGCGGGACAGCGAACACTGAAGCTTTCTTT.

This clonotype appeared a few times. The rearrangement links TRBV29-1 to TRBJ1-1; D unresolved. This CDR3 is 10 amino acids long. CDR1 and CDR2 from the germline V gene are SQVTM and ANQGSEA. DNA of the CDR3: TGCAGTGTCCTCCGGACTAGAGCTTTCTTT. Amino acid sequence: CSVLRTRAFF.